The 18 T cell receptor beta chains given below trace back to one sample, sequenced in a study of T cells after yellow fever vaccination. TCRdb itself ran the 5' RACE reads through MiXCR, one entry per CDR3 protein. Among about 630,000 distinct CDR3 sequences listed, about 12% were seen once. The sequencing used PBMCs, collected on the day of the yellow fever booster vaccination. The receptors were sampled from a man younger than 40 who received the YFV17D yellow fever vaccine.

The sample holds a few counts of this clonotype. This chain joins TRBV20-1 and TRBJ1-5, with D possibly TRBD1 on 5 matching bases. The CDR3 spans 15 residues. CDR1 is DFQATT, CDR2 SNEGSKA, per germline (reference sequence). V gave up 1 base and J gave up 4 bases, with 14 bases separating them. The CDR3 nucleotides are TGCAGTGCTAGAGCGGGGGTACAGCTAAATCAGCCCCAGCATTTT. This encodes CSARAGVQLNQPQHF.

The CDR3 DNA follows: TGTGCCAGCAGCCAAGAAAGGTGGCGGGAGGGTACCGGGGAGCTGTTTTTT. Its translation is CASSQERWREGTGELFF. The V and J genes are TRBV4-2 and TRBJ2-2; 9 nucleotides align to TRBD2. Trimming cost V 0 bases and J 5 bases; bases outside gene matches: 7. In germline, CDR1 is LGHNA, CDR2 YNFKEQ. The CDR3 is made up of 17 amino acids.

To note about this clonotype: One end of the junction varies from germline; a read error may be responsible. For the CDR3, the DNA is TGCAGTGCTAGCGGGGGTTCAGGGAGGTCTGCTCAGCCTCAGCATTTT. Translating gives CSASGGSGRSAQPQHF. V and J are TRBV20-1 and TRBJ1-5; D possibly corresponds to TRBD1 (5 bases). There are 16 residues in the CDR3. Germline values: CDR1 DFQATT, CDR2 SNEGSKA (reference sequence).

In this sample, this clonotype turned up many times. The J gene is TRBJ2-1, the V gene TRBV7-2, with D uncertain. V gave up 5 bases and J gave up 6 bases, with 5 bases separating them. Germline CDR1 is SGHTA and CDR2 is FQGNSA. This CDR3 has 11 amino acids. Written as DNA, the CDR3 is TGTGCCAGCAGCAACGGCAATGAGCAGTTCTTC. This codes for CASSNGNEQFF.

This clonotype came up many times. This rearrangement joins TRBV20-1 to TRBJ2-1; D may be TRBD2 (6 bases). CDR3 length equals 15 residues. V dropped 1 base and J dropped 8 bases, with 18 bases sitting between them. Germline CDR1 and CDR2: DFQATT and SNEGSKA (reference sequence). The CDR3 region has the DNA TGCAGTGCTAGAGTCCCGGGACTCTCTGCCTATGAGCAGTTCTTC. Translation gives CSARVPGLSAYEQFF.

A few counts support this clonotype. CDR3: CASSQLRGNTIYF. Here the CDR3 DNA reads TGTGCCAGCAGCCAACTCCGGGGAAACACCATATATTTT. V is TRBV3-1 and J is TRBJ1-3; no reliable D call. Germline-derived CDR1 and CDR2 are LGHDT and YNNKEL (reference sequence). Trimming pared 2 bases from V and 4 bases from J, leaving 6 bases between. CDR3 length: 13 amino acids.

The V and J genes are TRBV15 and TRBJ2-2; no clear D gene. In germline, CDR1 is LNHNV, CDR2 YYDKDF (reference sequence). CDR3 length equals 12 residues. With 1 base removed from V and 7 bases from J, the gap between germline ends came to 4 bases. The CDR3 sequence is CATSRGGGELFF. The CDR3 DNA follows: TGTGCCACCAGCAGAGGGGGCGGGGAGCTGTTTTTT.

The V call is TRBV4-3, the J call TRBJ2-2; 8 nucleotides agree with TRBD2. The trim removed 1 base at V and 0 bases at J, leaving 7 bases unmatched. Germline V gene lookup returns CDR1 LGHNA and CDR2 YSLEER. This CDR3 comprises 18 residues. CDR3 DNA sequence: TGCGCCAGCAGCCAAGGAATCCCACTAGCGGCGAACACCGGGGAGCTGTTTTTT. Residues: CASSQGIPLAANTGELFF.

This chain joins TRBV30 and TRBJ2-7; D is perhaps TRBD1 (5 bases). Trimming took off 2 bases at V and 3 bases at J, with 14 bases between the two ends. CDR1 is GTSNPN and CDR2 is SVGIG in the germline V gene (reference sequence). This CDR3 contains 14 residues. CDR3 residues: CAWSQRGQDYEQYF. In nucleotides, the CDR3 is TGTGCCTGGAGTCAAAGGGGTCAGGACTACGAGCAGTACTTC.

This clonotype was recorded a few times. The chain links TRBV7-9 to TRBJ1-2; D may be TRBD1 (6 bases). This CDR3 region has 13 residues. Looked up from germline, CDR1 is SEHNR and CDR2 is FQNEAQ (reference sequence). V was shortened by 3 bases and J by 8 bases, with 13 bases between the two germline ends. The CDR3 loop reads CASSFGGLGGYTF. CDR3 nucleotide sequence: TGTGCCAGCAGCTTTGGGGGGCTCGGAGGCTACACCTTC.

The chain carries TRBV27 and TRBJ1-1; weak D call: TRBD1 (6 bases). The CDR3 runs 15 residues. Germline assignment: CDR1 MNHEY and CDR2 SMNVEV (reference sequence). The germline V and J ends were trimmed by 2 bases and 1 base, with 11 bases remaining between them. DNA for the CDR3: TGTGCCAGCAGTTTAACAGGGATTGGGAACACTGAAGCTTTCTTT. Translated: CASSLTGIGNTEAFF.

This clonotype was counted between two and nine times. The chain employs TRBV18 and TRBJ2-1; D ambiguous. The CDR3 is 16 residues long. The V end was cut by 6 bases, the J end by 2 bases, with 17 bases between. The germline CDR1 and CDR2 sequences are KGHSH and LQKENI. The chain's CDR3 is CASSAFQEVAYNEQFF. The CDR3 DNA sequence: TGTGCCAGCTCGGCCTTCCAAGAGGTAGCCTACAATGAGCAGTTCTTC.

This clonotype was counted only a few times. J is TRBJ2-6 and V is TRBV9, with no clear D. CDR3 size: 15 residues. Trimming took off 4 bases at V and 2 bases at J, with 10 bases between the two ends. From germline, CDR1 is SGDLS and CDR2 YYNGEE. For the CDR3, the DNA is TGTGCCAGCAGCCTCCCGCTAGCTGGGGCCAACGTCCTGACTTTC. Translated, it gives CASSLPLAGANVLTF.

V is TRBV10-2 and J is TRBJ2-3, with TRBD2 identical over 7 bases. The V and J ends lost 5 bases and 2 bases, in that order; junction bases with no gene match: 4. CDR1 and CDR2 (germline): WSHSY, SAAADI. This CDR3 has 14 amino acids. CDR3 nucleotides: TGCGCCAGCAGTAAAGCGGGGTACACAGATACGCAGTATTTT. Translated: CASSKAGYTDTQYF.

This rearrangement joins TRBV10-3 to TRBJ2-2; D may be TRBD2 (5 bases). The ends were cut back, 0 bases at V and 3 bases at J, with 8 bases in the middle. Germline values: CDR1 ENHRY, CDR2 SYGVKD. This CDR3 has 15 amino acids. Here the CDR3 DNA reads TGTGCCATCAGTGAGTCGACGCGGGACACCGGGGAGCTGTTTTTT. This sequence encodes CAISESTRDTGELFF.

This clonotype has at least ten counts. The chain couples TRBV20-1 to TRBJ1-1; TRBD1 is a possible D gene (6 bases). Trimming stripped 0 bases from V and 4 bases from J, with 12 bases between. This CDR3 region has 14 residues. Germline values: CDR1 DFQATT, CDR2 SNEGSKA (reference sequence). CDR3 sequence: CSARETGPGTEAFF. The CDR3, as DNA: TGCAGTGCTAGAGAAACAGGGCCCGGCACTGAAGCTTTCTTT.

The chain recombines TRBV7-2 with TRBJ2-5; TRBD2 matches at 14 bases. CDR1 SGHTA and CDR2 FQGNSA come from the germline V gene. V lost 1 base, J lost 4 bases, and 5 bases stayed unmatched. The CDR3 runs to 17 residues. The CDR3 loop is CASSLVGTSGSAETQYF. The CDR3 DNA is TGTGCCAGCAGCTTAGTTGGGACTAGCGGGAGTGCAGAGACCCAGTACTTC.

This clonotype appeared many times. V is TRBV20-1 and J is TRBJ2-3; TRBD1 matches 7 bases. Germline CDR1 reads DFQATT; CDR2 reads SNEGSKA (reference sequence). This CDR3 is built from 12 residues. V dropped 5 bases and J dropped 4; count of bases not matched to a gene: 3. As DNA, the CDR3 is TGCAGTGCTGACAGGGTCCCAGATACGCAGTATTTT. Its translation: CSADRVPDTQYF.